This is a list of T cell receptor beta chains from one sample in a study of T-cell memory formation after mild COVID-19. TCRdb re-derived calls from the 5' RACE reads in MiXCR, one entry per CDR3 protein. The table shows hundreds of thousands of distinct CDR3 sequences, with around 30% occurring only once. The sample comprised PBMCs or a T cell subset sorted from them (not recorded which). The receptors originated from an adult woman who had mild COVID-19 (a few samples of this study predate the infection). Cell type and time point are not known. Each CDR3 is given with its conserved first and last residue. D genes are given only for firm matches. A clone size is listed for some rows: how often the clone was seen (once, few, many), or a class if it is expanded.

d_call	v_call	clone_size	j_call	cdr3_aa	cdr3_nt
.	TRBV4-1	.	TRBJ2-1	CASGGPRGHYEQFF	TGCGCCAGCGGGGGTCCGCGGGGGCACTATGAGCAGTTCTTC
.	TRBV7-7	.	TRBJ2-2	CASSRDAGELFF	TGTGCCAGCAGCAGAGATGCCGGGGAGCTGTTTTTT
TRBD2	TRBV2	few	TRBJ2-3	CASSEARGGTDTQYF	TGTGCCAGCAGTGAAGCGCGCGGGGGGACAGATACGCAGTATTTT
.	TRBV2	.	TRBJ2-7	CASSDRSTYEQYF	TGTGCCAGCAGTGACAGGAGTACCTACGAGCAGTACTTC
.	TRBV29-1	.	TRBJ2-7	CSVCGTLNYEQYF	TGCAGCGTTTGTGGGACACTTAACTACGAGCAGTACTTC
.	TRBV4-1	once	TRBJ1-2	CASSQGGRGDYGYTF	TGCGCCAGCAGCCAAGGGGGCAGGGGCGATTATGGCTACACCTTC
.	TRBV4-2	many	TRBJ2-7	CASSQPASETYEQYF	TGTGCCAGCAGCCAACCGGCTAGCGAAACCTACGAGCAGTACTTC
.	TRBV7-8	.	TRBJ2-5	CASSPRFGFDGETQYF	TGTGCCAGCAGCCCAAGATTCGGGTTCGATGGAGAGACCCAGTACTTC
.	TRBV6-5	few	TRBJ2-2	CASRGTPVPGELFF	TGTGCCAGCAGGGGGACTCCCGTCCCCGGGGAGCTGTTTTTT
.	TRBV14	many	TRBJ1-2	CASSSGQLKANYGYTF	TGTGCCAGCAGCTCCGGACAGCTTAAAGCTAACTATGGCTACACCTTC
TRBD1	TRBV19	.	TRBJ1-2	CASSITARQGHGYTF	TGTGCCAGTAGTATTACCGCGAGACAGGGCCATGGCTACACCTTC
TRBD1	TRBV12-3/TRBV12-4	.	TRBJ2-6	CASSLDRGYSGANVLTF	TGTGCCAGCAGTTTAGACAGGGGGTATTCCGGGGCCAACGTCCTGACTTTC
TRBD2	TRBV12-3/TRBV12-4	.	TRBJ2-1	CASSLRTSGWGNEQFF	TGTGCCAGCAGTTTAAGGACTAGCGGGTGGGGAAATGAGCAGTTCTTC
TRBD2	TRBV29-1	few	TRBJ2-1	CSVHGGEQFF	TGCAGCGTGCACGGGGGGGAGCAGTTCTTC
.	TRBV20-1	.	TRBJ1-6	CSASPAGHNSPLHF	TGCAGTGCCTCCCCGGCAGGACATAATTCACCCCTCCACTTT
TRBD1	TRBV7-2	many	TRBJ1-6	CASSSPGGVNSPLHF	TGTGCCAGCAGCTCGCCAGGGGGGGTCAATTCACCCCTCCACTTT
.	TRBV20-1	few	TRBJ2-3	CSARDWGTDTQYF	TGCAGTGCTAGAGATTGGGGCACAGATACGCAGTATTTT
TRBD2	TRBV7-2	many	TRBJ2-1	CASSPLAGGTNEQFF	TGTGCCAGCAGCCCCCTAGCGGGAGGGACAAATGAGCAGTTCTTC
TRBD2	TRBV7-3	.	TRBJ2-3	CASSRSGGAGTDTQYF	TGTGCCAGCAGCCGTAGCGGGGGGGCCGGCACAGATACGCAGTATTTT
TRBD1	TRBV5-1	few	TRBJ2-7	CASSAGQGGYEQYF	TGCGCCAGCAGCGCGGGACAGGGAGGCTACGAGCAGTACTTC
TRBD2	TRBV9	few	TRBJ2-1	CASSVGASGGYNEQFF	TGTGCCAGCAGCGTAGGGGCTAGCGGGGGCTACAATGAGCAGTTCTTC
.	TRBV29-1	.	TRBJ2-7	CSVEYGGTAAYEQYF	TGCAGCGTTGAATATGGAGGGACGGCGGCCTACGAGCAGTACTTC
TRBD1	TRBV25-1	few	TRBJ1-4	CASSESWVGQGGEKLFF	TGTGCCAGCAGTGAATCTTGGGTCGGACAGGGAGGAGAAAAACTGTTTTTT
.	TRBV4-1	.	TRBJ1-4	CASSPPTGYPEKLFF	TGCGCCAGCAGCCCTCCAACAGGGTACCCTGAAAAACTGTTTTTT
TRBD2	TRBV9	few	TRBJ2-7	CASSVGSGGGYEQYF	TGTGCCAGCAGCGTAGGGAGCGGGGGGGGCTACGAGCAGTACTTC
.	TRBV20-1	.	TRBJ1-5	CSARAGGQPQHF	TGCAGCGCGAGGGCGGGGGGTCAGCCCCAGCATTTT
TRBD1	TRBV12-3/TRBV12-4	few	TRBJ1-2	CASSQQPGQGNYGYTF	TGTGCCAGCAGTCAACAGCCGGGACAGGGCAACTATGGCTACACCTTC
TRBD1	TRBV29-1	.	TRBJ2-7	CSVLTGGGYEQYF	TGCAGCGTGCTGACAGGGGGAGGCTACGAGCAGTACTTC
.	TRBV5-1	.	TRBJ2-5	CASRSGAPRETQYF	TGCGCCAGCCGATCGGGGGCCCCCCGGGAGACCCAGTACTTC
TRBD2	TRBV5-6	.	TRBJ2-1	CASSSIAGEVRYEQFF	TGTGCCAGCAGCTCGATAGCGGGAGAGGTTCGGTATGAGCAGTTCTTC
.	TRBV12-3/TRBV12-4	.	TRBJ2-6	CASRLSSGANVLTF	TGTGCCAGCAGACTGAGCTCTGGGGCCAACGTCCTGACTTTC
TRBD1	TRBV5-1	.	TRBJ2-3	CASSYGTGEGVDTQYF	TGCGCCAGCAGCTACGGAACAGGGGAAGGAGTAGATACGCAGTATTTT
TRBD2	TRBV14	.	TRBJ2-1	CASRGWPSGYTYNEQFF	TGTGCCAGCAGGGGATGGCCTAGCGGCTACACCTACAATGAGCAGTTCTTC
.	TRBV6-6	few	TRBJ2-7	CASSYSSASGRQYF	TGTGCCAGCAGTTACTCGAGCGCCAGCGGTAGGCAGTACTTC
TRBD1	TRBV7-6	many	TRBJ2-7	CASSTSGGYEQYF	TGTGCCAGCAGCACATCAGGGGGCTACGAGCAGTACTTC
TRBD1	TRBV9	.	TRBJ1-2	CASSVRDRADYGYTF	TGTGCCAGCAGCGTACGGGACAGGGCGGACTATGGCTACACCTTC
TRBD1	TRBV5-1	few	TRBJ2-3	CASSVRQGTADTQYF	TGCGCCAGCAGCGTCAGACAGGGGACCGCGGATACGCAGTATTTT
.	TRBV5-1	few	TRBJ1-1	CASSDYGGEAFF	TGCGCCAGCAGCGACTACGGGGGTGAAGCTTTCTTT
.	TRBV6-1	few	TRBJ1-2	CASTQEPGGYGYTF	TGTGCCAGCACCCAGGAGCCAGGCGGGTATGGCTACACCTTC
.	TRBV3-1	few	TRBJ2-1	CASSQVPPYNEQFF	TGTGCCAGCAGCCAAGTGCCCCCCTACAATGAGCAGTTCTTC
.	TRBV5-5	.	TRBJ2-7	CASSPAPYEQYF	TGTGCCAGCAGTCCGGCCCCCTACGAGCAGTACTTC
.	TRBV3-1	.	TRBJ2-3	CASSQEGSFRNTQYF	TGTGCCAGCAGCCAAGAGGGAAGCTTCCGGAATACGCAGTATTTT
TRBD1	TRBV25-1	.	TRBJ2-7	CASSDHRGGYEQYF	TGTGCCAGCAGTGATCACAGGGGCGGATACGAGCAGTACTTC
.	TRBV15	few	TRBJ2-1	CATSRDRGTRNEQFF	TGTGCCACCAGCAGAGATCGGGGGACTCGCAATGAGCAGTTCTTC
.	TRBV18	.	TRBJ2-7	CASSPPNLISPYEQYF	TGTGCCAGCTCACCACCCAATTTAATCTCTCCTTACGAGCAGTACTTC
TRBD1	TRBV9	.	TRBJ1-2	CASSTRTGTYGYTF	TGTGCCAGCAGCACCAGGACAGGGACCTATGGCTACACCTTC
.	TRBV11-1	.	TRBJ1-1	CASSSTGNLEAFF	TGTGCCAGCAGCTCAACAGGGAACCTTGAAGCTTTCTTT
.	TRBV6-2/TRBV6-3	.	TRBJ1-2	CASSYIQNYGYTF	TGTGCCAGCAGTTACATACAGAACTATGGCTACACCTTC